This T cell receptor beta chain was sequenced in a study of control samples from healthy donors and cancer patients (TCRdb year 2020). In the case of this clone: It has no known antigen specificity. Base qualities are missing; no much larger clone stands one base away.

CDR1 and CDR2 (LNHNV, YYDKDF) derive from the germline V gene (reference sequence). The CDR3 contains 15 residues, cysteine and phenylalanine counted. Only the CDR3 portion is preserved as DNA: 45 bases, with reading frame beginning at the first base. The germline ends are 19 bases apart after V is trimmed by 5 bases and J by 8 bases. Library construction relied on the immunoSEQ multiplex PCR assay. TCRdb mirrors the immuneACCESS table, restricted to in-frame sequences. Some clones are absent from its copies; in checked studies, under half trace to an unresolved V gene, and the reason for the others is unknown. In this sample the table shows some 150,000 clones, 95% to 96% of which occur a single time. Under 1.2% of the sample belongs to the ten largest clones.

This clonotype originated in a woman in her thirties in good health. The chain is encoded by TRBV15 joined to TRBJ2-1, with the D gene too uncertain to name. The specimen was blood. CDR3 loop: CATSSWRTLGDEQFF. The DNA sequence is as follows: TGTGCCACCAGCTCCTGGCGGACCCTTGGTGATGAGCAGTTCTTC.